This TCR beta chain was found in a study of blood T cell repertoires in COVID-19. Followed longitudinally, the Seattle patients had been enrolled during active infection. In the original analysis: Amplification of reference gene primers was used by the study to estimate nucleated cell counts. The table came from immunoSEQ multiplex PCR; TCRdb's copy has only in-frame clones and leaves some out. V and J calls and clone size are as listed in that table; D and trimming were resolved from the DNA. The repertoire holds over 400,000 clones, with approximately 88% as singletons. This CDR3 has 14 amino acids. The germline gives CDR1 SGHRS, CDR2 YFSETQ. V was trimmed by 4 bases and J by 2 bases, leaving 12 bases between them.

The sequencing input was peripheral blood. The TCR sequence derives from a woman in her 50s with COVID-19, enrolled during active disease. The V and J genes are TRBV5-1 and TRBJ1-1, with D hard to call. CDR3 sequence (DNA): TGCGCCAGCAGCCCGGCTGGGCCTAACACTGAAGCTTTCTTT. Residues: CASSPAGPNTEAFF.